This TCR beta chain was profiled in a study of vaccination and CD4 T cells after COVID-19. As for the study in general: SARS-CoV-2 had been detected by nasal swab PCR in convalescent patients; several were mild, one severe. Convalescent donors: six male, four female; seven Caucasian, two Asian, one multiracial, two Hispanic. Study-wide findings and caveats: Among convalescent patients, a median approximately 86% of reactive clones emerged only after vaccination.

Described treatment: approximately 9-day PBMC culture with coronavirus spike peptide pools or control peptides (ViraFEST assay). Sequencing of the DNA from cultured CD4+ T cells was carried out with the Oncomine TCR Beta short-read assay. TCRdb ran MiXCR on the PCR reads and lists one entry per CDR3 protein. The sample lists approximately 20,000 distinct CDR3 sequences; about 73% were seen once. On this clonotype: The antigen remains unidentified.

The TCR originated in a human donor who had recovered from COVID-19. The sequenced sample consisted of CD4+ T cells from blood, cultured in vitro.

The CDR3 protein is CASKATFGRHYEQYF. The CDR3 DNA follows: TGTGCCAGTAAGGCCACCTTCGGGCGGCACTACGAGCAGTACTTC. The chain has TRBV19 and TRBJ2-7; the D is unclear. The germline CDR1 and CDR2 sequences are LNHDA and SQIVND (reference sequence). The germline V and J ends were trimmed by 7 bases and 3 bases, with 19 bases remaining between them. The length of the CDR3 is 15 residues.